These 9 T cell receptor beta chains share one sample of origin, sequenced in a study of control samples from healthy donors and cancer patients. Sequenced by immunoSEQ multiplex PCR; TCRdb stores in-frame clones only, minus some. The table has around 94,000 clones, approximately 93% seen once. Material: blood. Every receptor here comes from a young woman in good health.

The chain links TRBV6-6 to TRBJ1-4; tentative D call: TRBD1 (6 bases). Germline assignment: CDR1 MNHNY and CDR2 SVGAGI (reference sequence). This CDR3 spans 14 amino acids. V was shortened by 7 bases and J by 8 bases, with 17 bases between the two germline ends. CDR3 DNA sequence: TGTGCCAGCATCGACGGGACATTCAGGGAAAAACTGTTTTTT. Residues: CASIDGTFREKLFF.

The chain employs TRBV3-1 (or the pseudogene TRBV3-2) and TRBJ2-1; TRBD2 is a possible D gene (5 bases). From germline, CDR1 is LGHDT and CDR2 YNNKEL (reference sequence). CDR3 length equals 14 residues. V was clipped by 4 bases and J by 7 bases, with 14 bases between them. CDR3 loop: CASSRTGSGNEQFF. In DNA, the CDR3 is TGTGCCAGCAGCCGAACCGGGTCGGGAAATGAGCAGTTCTTC.

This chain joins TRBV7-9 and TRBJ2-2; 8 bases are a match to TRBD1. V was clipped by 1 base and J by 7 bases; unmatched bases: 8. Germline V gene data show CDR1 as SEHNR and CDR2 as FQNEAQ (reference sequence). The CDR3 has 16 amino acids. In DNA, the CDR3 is TGTGCCAGCAGCTTAGAAGGTGCAGGGGGCATCGGGGAGCTGTTTTTT. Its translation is CASSLEGAGGIGELFF.

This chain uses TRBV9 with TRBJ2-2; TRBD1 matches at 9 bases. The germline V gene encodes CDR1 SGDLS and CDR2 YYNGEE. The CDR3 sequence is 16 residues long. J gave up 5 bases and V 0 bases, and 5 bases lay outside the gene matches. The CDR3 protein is CASSVEDRGRTGELFF. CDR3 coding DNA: TGTGCCAGCAGCGTAGAGGACAGGGGTAGAACCGGGGAGCTGTTTTTT.

The CDR3 DNA follows: TGTGCCAGCAGCTTCCAAGGGGACCCTCCCTCTGGCTACACCTTC. Its protein is CASSFQGDPPSGYTF. The chain carries TRBV7-2 and TRBJ1-2; D perhaps matches TRBD1 (5 bases). CDR3 length: 15 amino acids. Germline V gives CDR1 SGHTA, CDR2 FQGNSA. V was pared by 3 bases and J by 7 bases, with 18 bases between.

The CDR3 loop reads CASSPHGKPSTGELFF. The CDR3 nucleotides are TGTGCCAGCAGCCCCCATGGGAAACCGAGCACCGGGGAGCTGTTTTTT. The V gene is TRBV9, the J gene TRBJ2-2; D is ambiguous. The CDR3 covers 16 residues. Germline V gene lookup returns CDR1 SGDLS and CDR2 YYNGEE. V was shortened by 4 bases and J by 4 bases, with 17 bases between the two germline ends. The full variable domain, completed using reference TRBV9 and TRBJ2-2, is DSGVTQTPKHLITATGQRVTLRCSPRSGDLSVYWYQQSLDQGLQFLIQYYNGEERAKGNILERFSAQQFPDLHSELNLSSLELGDSALYFCASSPHGKPSTGELFFGEGSRLTVL.

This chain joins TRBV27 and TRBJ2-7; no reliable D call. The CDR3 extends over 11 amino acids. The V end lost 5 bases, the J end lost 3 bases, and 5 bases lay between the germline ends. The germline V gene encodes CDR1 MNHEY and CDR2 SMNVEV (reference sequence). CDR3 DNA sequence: TGTGCCAGCAGTCACAACTACGAGCAGTACTTC. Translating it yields CASSHNYEQYF.

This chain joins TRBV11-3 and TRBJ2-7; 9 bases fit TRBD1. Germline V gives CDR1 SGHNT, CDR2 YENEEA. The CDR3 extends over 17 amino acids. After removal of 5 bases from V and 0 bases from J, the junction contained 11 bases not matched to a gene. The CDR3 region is CASSLGFRTGDSYEQYF. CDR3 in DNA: TGTGCCAGCAGCCTCGGGTTCAGGACAGGGGACTCCTACGAGCAGTACTTC.

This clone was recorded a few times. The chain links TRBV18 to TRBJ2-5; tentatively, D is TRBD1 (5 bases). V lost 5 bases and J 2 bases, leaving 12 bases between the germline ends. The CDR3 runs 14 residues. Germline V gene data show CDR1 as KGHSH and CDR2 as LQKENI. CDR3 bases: TGTGCCAGCTCATCCGAGACAGCGCAAGAGACCCAGTACTTC. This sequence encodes CASSSETAQETQYF.